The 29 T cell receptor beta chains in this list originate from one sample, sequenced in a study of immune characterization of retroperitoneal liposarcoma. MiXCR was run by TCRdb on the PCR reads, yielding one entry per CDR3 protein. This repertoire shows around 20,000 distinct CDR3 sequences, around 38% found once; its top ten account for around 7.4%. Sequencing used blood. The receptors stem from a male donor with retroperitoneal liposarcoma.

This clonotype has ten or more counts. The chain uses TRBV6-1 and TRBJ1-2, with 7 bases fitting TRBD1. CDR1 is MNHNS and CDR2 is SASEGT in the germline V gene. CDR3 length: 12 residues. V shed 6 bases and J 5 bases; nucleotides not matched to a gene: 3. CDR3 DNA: TGTGCCAGCAGGCAGGGGGAGTATGGCTACACCTTC. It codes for CASRQGEYGYTF.

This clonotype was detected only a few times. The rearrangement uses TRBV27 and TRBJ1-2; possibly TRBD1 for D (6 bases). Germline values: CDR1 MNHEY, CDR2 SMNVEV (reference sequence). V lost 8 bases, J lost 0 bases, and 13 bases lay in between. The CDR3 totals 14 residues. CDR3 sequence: CASLQTGANYGYTF. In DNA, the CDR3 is TGTGCCAGCTTACAGACAGGCGCTAACTATGGCTACACCTTC.

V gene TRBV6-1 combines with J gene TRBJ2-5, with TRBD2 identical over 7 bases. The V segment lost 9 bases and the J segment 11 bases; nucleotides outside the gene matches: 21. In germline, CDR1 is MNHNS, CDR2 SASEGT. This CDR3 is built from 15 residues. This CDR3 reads CASSGGRSLWNEQYF. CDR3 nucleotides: TGTGCCAGTTCGGGCGGGAGATCTCTTTGGAATGAGCAGTACTTC.

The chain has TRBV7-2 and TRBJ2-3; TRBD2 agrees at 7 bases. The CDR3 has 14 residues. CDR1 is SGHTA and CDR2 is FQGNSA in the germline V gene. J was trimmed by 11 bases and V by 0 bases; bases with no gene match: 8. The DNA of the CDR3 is TGTACCAGCAGCTTAGCCGGCGGGAGCTACGAGCAGTATTTT. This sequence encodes CTSSLAGGSYEQYF.

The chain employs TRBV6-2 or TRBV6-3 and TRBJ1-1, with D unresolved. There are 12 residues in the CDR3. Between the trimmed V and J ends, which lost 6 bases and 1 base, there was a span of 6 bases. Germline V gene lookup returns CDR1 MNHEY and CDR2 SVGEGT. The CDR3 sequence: CASSRGNTEAFF. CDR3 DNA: TGTGCCAGCAGCCGGGGGAACACTGAAGCTTTCTTT.

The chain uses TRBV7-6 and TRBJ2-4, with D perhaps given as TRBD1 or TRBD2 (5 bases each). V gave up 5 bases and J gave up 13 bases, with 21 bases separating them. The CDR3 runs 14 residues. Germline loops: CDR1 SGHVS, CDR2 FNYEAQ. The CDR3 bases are TGTGCCAGCAGCCCCCCGGGACGGACGAATGAGCAGTACTTC. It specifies CASSPPGRTNEQYF.

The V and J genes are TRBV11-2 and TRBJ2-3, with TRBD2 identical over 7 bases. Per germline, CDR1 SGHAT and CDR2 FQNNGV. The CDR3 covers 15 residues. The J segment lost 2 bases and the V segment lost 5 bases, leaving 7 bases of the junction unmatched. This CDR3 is CASSRASGSTDTQYF. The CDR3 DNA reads TGTGCCAGCAGCAGAGCTAGCGGATCCACAGATACGCAGTATTTT.

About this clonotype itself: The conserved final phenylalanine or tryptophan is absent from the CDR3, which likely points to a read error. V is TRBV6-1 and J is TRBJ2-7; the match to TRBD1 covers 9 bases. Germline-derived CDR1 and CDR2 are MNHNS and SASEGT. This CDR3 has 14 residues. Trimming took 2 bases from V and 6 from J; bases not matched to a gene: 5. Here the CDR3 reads CASSENNRGPEQYL. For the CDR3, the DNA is TGTGCCAGCAGTGAAAACAACAGGGGGCCCGAGCAGTACTTG.

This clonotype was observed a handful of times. The CDR3 nucleotides are TGTGCCAGCAGTGAAAGCCTAGAAGGGTCCTACGAGCAGTACTTC. This translates into CASSESLEGSYEQYF. The J gene is TRBJ2-7, the V gene TRBV6-1; D call uncertain. Trimming removed 2 bases from V and 1 base from J, with 12 bases in between. CDR1 MNHNS and CDR2 SASEGT come from the germline V gene. The CDR3 is made up of 15 amino acids.

CDR3 nucleotides: TGCGCCAGCAGCCAATTTCCGGGACTAGCGGGAGAGGCGAACAATGAGCAGTTCTTC. Amino acids: CASSQFPGLAGEANNEQFF. The chain employs TRBV4-1 and TRBJ2-1; 14 positions match TRBD2. The CDR3 contains 19 residues. V lost 2 bases and J lost 5; bases outside the gene matches: 11. Per the germline V gene, CDR1 is MGHRA and CDR2 is YSYEKL.

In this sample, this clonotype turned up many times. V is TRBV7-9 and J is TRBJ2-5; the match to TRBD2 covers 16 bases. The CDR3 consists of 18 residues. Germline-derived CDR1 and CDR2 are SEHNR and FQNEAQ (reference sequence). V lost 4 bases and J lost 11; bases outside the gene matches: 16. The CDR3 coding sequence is TGTGCCAGCAGCTCCGCCCCGGGACTAGCGGGAGGGGGAAATGAGCAGTACTTC. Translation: CASSSAPGLAGGGNEQYF.

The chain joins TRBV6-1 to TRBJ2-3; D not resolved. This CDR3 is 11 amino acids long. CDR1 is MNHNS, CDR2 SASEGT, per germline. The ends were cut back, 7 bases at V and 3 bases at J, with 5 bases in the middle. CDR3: CASTRTDTQYF. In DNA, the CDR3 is TGTGCCAGCACCAGGACAGATACGCAGTATTTT.

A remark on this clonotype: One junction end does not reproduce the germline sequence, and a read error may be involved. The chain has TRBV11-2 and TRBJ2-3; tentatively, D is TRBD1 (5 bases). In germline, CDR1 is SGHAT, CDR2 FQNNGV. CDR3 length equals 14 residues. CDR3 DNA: TGTGCCAGCACCTTACAGGACCGGTTAGATACGCAGTATTTT. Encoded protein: CASTLQDRLDTQYF.

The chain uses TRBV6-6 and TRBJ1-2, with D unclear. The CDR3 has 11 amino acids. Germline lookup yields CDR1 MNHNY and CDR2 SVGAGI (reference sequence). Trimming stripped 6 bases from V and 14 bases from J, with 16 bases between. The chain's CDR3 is CASSPDRARTF. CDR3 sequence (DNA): TGTGCCAGCAGCCCGGACCGAGCAAGAACCTTC.

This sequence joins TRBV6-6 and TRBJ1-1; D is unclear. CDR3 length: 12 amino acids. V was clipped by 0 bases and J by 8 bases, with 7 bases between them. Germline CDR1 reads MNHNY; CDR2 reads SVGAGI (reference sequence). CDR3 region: CASSYSVGEAFF. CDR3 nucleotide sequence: TGTGCCAGCAGTTACTCAGTAGGGGAAGCTTTCTTT.

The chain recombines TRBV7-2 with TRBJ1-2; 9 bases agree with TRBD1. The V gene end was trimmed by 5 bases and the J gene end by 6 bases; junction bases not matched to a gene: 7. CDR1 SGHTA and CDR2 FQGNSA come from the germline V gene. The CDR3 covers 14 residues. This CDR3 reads CASSVDRGSHGYTF. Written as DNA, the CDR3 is TGTGCCAGCAGCGTGGACAGGGGTTCCCATGGCTACACCTTC.

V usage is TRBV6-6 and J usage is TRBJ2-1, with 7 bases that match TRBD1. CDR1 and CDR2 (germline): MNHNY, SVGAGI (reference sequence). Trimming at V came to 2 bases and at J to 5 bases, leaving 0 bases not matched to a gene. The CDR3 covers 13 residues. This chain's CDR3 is CASSYTGDNEQFF. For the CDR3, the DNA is TGTGCCAGCAGTTACACAGGGGACAATGAGCAGTTCTTC.

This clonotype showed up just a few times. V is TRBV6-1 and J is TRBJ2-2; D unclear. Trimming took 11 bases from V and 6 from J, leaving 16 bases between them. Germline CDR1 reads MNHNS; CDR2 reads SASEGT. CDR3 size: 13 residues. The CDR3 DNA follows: TGTGCCTCGGCGCGTGGTGGGGCCGGGGAGCTGTTTTTT. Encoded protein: CASARGGAGELFF.

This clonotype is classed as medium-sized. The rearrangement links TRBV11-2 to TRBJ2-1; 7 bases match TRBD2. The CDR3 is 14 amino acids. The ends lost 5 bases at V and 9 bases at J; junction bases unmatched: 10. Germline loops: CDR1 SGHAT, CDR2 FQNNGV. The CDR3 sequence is CASSPREVITEQFF. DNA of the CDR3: TGTGCCAGCAGCCCCCGGGAGGTTATCACTGAGCAGTTCTTC.

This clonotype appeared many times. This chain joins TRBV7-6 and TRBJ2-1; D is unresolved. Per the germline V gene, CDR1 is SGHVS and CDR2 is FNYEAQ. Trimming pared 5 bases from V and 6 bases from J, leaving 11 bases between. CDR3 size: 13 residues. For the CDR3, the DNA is TGTGCCAGCAGCCCACTTATGGGCAATGAGCAGTTCTTC. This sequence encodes CASSPLMGNEQFF.

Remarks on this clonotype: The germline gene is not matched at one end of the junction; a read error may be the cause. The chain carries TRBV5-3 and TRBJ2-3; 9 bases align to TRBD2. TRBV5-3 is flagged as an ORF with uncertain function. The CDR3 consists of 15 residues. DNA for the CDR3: TGTGCCAGCAGCTTGGGCGGGAGGGGGGCAGATACGCAGTATTTT. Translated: CASSLGGRGADTQYF.

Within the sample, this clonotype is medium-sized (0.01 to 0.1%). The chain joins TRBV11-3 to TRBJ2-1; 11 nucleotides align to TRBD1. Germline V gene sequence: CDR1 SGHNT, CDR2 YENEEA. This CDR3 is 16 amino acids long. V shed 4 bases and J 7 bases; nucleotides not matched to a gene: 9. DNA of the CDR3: TGTGCCAGCAGCTCATCTGGACAGGGGGCGAGGAATGAGCAGTTCTTC. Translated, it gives CASSSSGQGARNEQFF.

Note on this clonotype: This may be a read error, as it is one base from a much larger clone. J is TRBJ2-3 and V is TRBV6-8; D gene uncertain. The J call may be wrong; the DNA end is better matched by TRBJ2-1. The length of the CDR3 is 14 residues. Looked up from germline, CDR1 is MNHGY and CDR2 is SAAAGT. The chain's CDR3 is CASSYSITEEPQFF. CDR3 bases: TGTGCCAGCAGTTACTCGATTACGGAAGAGCCCCAGTTCTTC.

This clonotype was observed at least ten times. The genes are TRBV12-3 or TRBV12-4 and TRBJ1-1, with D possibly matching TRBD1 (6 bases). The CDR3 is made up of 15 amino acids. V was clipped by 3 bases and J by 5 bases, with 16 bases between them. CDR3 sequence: CASSFYGQGITEAFF. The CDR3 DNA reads TGTGCCAGCAGTTTCTACGGGCAGGGGATTACTGAAGCTTTCTTT.

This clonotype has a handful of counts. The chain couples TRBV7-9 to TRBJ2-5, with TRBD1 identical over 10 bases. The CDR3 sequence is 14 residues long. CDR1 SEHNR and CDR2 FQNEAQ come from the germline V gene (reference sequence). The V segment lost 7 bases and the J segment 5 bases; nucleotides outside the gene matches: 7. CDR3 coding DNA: TGTGCCAGCAAGAGGGACAGGGGTAGGGAGACCCAGTACTTC. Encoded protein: CASKRDRGRETQYF.

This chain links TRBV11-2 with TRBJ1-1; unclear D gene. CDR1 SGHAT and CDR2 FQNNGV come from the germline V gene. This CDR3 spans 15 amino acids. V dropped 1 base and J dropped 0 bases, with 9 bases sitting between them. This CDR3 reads CASSLVLGLNTEAFF. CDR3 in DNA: TGTGCCAGCAGCTTAGTGTTAGGGTTGAACACTGAAGCTTTCTTT.

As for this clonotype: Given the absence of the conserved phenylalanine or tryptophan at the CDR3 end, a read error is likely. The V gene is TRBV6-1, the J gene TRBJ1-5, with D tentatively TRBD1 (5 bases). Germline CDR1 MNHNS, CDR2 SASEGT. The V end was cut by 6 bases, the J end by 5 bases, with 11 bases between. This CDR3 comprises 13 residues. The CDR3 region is CASRGQDYQPQHC. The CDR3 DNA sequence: TGTGCCAGCAGGGGGCAGGACTATCAGCCCCAGCATTGT.

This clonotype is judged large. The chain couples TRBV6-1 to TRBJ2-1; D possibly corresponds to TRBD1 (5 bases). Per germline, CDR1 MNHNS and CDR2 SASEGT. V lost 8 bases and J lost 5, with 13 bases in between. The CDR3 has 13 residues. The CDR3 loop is CASGSGPHNEQFF. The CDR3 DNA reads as TGTGCCAGCGGATCAGGGCCACACAATGAGCAGTTCTTC.

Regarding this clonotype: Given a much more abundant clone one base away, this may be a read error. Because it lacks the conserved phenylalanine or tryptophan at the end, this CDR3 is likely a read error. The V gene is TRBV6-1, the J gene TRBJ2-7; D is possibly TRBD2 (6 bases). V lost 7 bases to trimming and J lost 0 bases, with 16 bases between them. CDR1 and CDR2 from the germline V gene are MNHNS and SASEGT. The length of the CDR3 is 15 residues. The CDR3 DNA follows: TGTGCCAGCACCCCCACTAGCCGGAGCTCCTACGAGCAGTACTCC. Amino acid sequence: CASTPTSRSSYEQYS.